Listed here are 27 T cell receptor beta chains from one sample, sequenced in a study of CD8+ T cells in alopecia areata. After isolation, RNA underwent reverse transcription to generate cDNA as the sequencing template. Assay: immunoSEQ multiplex PCR; the TCRdb copy retains only in-frame clones and omits some. The table shows approximately 150,000 clones, with 86% occurring only once. The treatment was: oral pan-JAK inhibitor, 5-10 mg twice daily. Sequenced here: CD8+ T cells sorted from blood, sampled at week 4, from a patient treated with tofacitinib. The receptors were gathered from a human donor with alopecia areata.

The chain has TRBV7-2 and TRBJ2-1, with 12 positions matching TRBD2. In germline, CDR1 is SGHTA, CDR2 FQGNSA. This CDR3 is 18 amino acids long. Trimming at V came to 1 base and at J to 4 bases, leaving 8 bases not matched to a gene. CDR3 amino acids: CASSLVSSGGAQYNEQFF. CDR3 nucleotides: TGTGCCAGCAGCTTAGTTTCTAGCGGGGGGGCCCAATACAATGAGCAGTTCTTC.

J is TRBJ2-3 and V is TRBV27; 7 positions agree with TRBD1. The V and J ends lost 3 bases and 1 base, in that order; junction bases with no gene match: 7. CDR3 size: 16 residues. From germline, CDR1 is MNHEY and CDR2 SMNVEV (reference sequence). CDR3 nucleotide sequence: TGTGCCAGCAGTTTTCTACCGGGACAGCGCACAGATACGCAGTATTTT. It is translated as CASSFLPGQRTDTQYF.

The count of this clone is one. J is TRBJ2-7 and V is TRBV13, with D unclear. V gave up 6 bases and J gave up 2 bases, with 8 bases separating them. Germline loops: CDR1 PRHDT, CDR2 FYEKMQ (reference sequence). This CDR3 comprises 12 residues. The CDR3 DNA is TGTGCCAGCAGTAGTGATACCTACGAGCAGTACTTC. Residues: CASSSDTYEQYF.

The chain combines TRBV4-1 with TRBJ1-2, with D perhaps matching TRBD1 (6 bases). Between the trimmed V and J ends, which lost 4 bases and 4 bases, there was a span of 19 bases. In germline, CDR1 is MGHRA, CDR2 YSYEKL. The CDR3 length is 16 residues. The CDR3 DNA reads TGCGCCAGCAGCCTCAGAGGGGGGTACCTCCCCTATGGCTACACCTTC. It yields the protein CASSLRGGYLPYGYTF.

Written as DNA, the CDR3 is TGTGCTAGTGGCCCAGCGCTAGATACGCAGTATTTT. Its protein is CASGPALDTQYF. The chain combines TRBV12-5 with TRBJ2-3; D gene ambiguous. Trimming pared 6 bases from V and 5 bases from J, leaving 9 bases between. The CDR3 sequence is 12 residues long. CDR1 and CDR2 (germline): LGHNT, FRNRAP.

This clone was detected once. The CDR3 nucleotides read TGTGCCAGCAAGGGTTCCTACGAGCAGTACTTC. As protein: CASKGSYEQYF. The rearrangement links TRBV27 to TRBJ2-7; D unresolved. The CDR3 loop spans 11 amino acids. Germline CDR1 MNHEY, CDR2 SMNVEV (reference sequence). V shed 7 bases and J shed 1 base, with 5 bases lying between them.

The rearrangement uses TRBV27 and TRBJ2-2; 10 nucleotides line up with TRBD2. V lost 2 bases to trimming and J lost 3 bases; unmatched junction nucleotides: 18. The germline V gene encodes CDR1 MNHEY and CDR2 SMNVEV (reference sequence). The CDR3 totals 21 residues. The CDR3 here is CASSLDGGTAGGLGDTGELFF. CDR3 bases: TGTGCCAGCAGTTTAGATGGCGGCACAGCGGGGGGGCTTGGAGACACCGGGGAGCTGTTTTTT.

This chain links TRBV7-9 with TRBJ2-7; 7 bases match TRBD1. The CDR3 totals 16 residues. V lost 5 bases, J lost 2 bases, and 12 bases stayed unmatched. CDR1 and CDR2 from the germline V gene are SEHNR and FQNEAQ (reference sequence). This CDR3 is CASSPPAQGDTYEQYF. The CDR3 bases are TGTGCCAGCAGCCCTCCGGCGCAGGGGGATACCTACGAGCAGTACTTC.

The V call is TRBV4-1, the J call TRBJ2-1; 10 nucleotides match TRBD2. Trimming took 2 bases from V and 9 from J; bases not matched to a gene: 10. The V gene's germline CDR1 is MGHRA and CDR2 YSYEKL. This CDR3 region has 16 residues. The CDR3 bases are TGCGCCAGCAGCCAATCCCCCGGACTAGCGGAACTTGAGCAGTTCTTC. Its translation: CASSQSPGLAELEQFF.

J is TRBJ1-3 and V is TRBV7-9; TRBD1 might be the D (6 bases). Germline-derived CDR1 and CDR2 are SEHNR and FQNEAQ (reference sequence). V was clipped by 5 bases and J by 0 bases, with 20 bases between them. This CDR3 is built from 18 residues. The CDR3 here is CASSGHFSDSGSGNTIYF. The CDR3 coding sequence is TGTGCCAGCAGCGGGCACTTTTCGGACAGTGGCTCTGGAAACACCATATATTTT.

The rearrangement joins TRBV27 to TRBJ2-7; 7 positions agree with TRBD1. The length of the CDR3 is 13 residues. The germline gives CDR1 MNHEY, CDR2 SMNVEV (reference sequence). V lost 0 bases to trimming and J lost 12 bases; unmatched junction nucleotides: 8. The CDR3 protein is CASSLSMGTAWYF. For the CDR3, the DNA is TGTGCCAGCAGTTTATCGATGGGGACAGCTTGGTACTTC.

The rearrangement links TRBV27 to TRBJ2-1, with 8 bases lining up with TRBD1. The CDR3 has 18 residues. J was trimmed by 0 bases and V by 7 bases; bases with no gene match: 14. Germline lookup yields CDR1 MNHEY and CDR2 SMNVEV (reference sequence). In DNA, the CDR3 is TGTGCCAGCACCCAAGACTCCACAGGGGGTAACTCCTACAATGAGCAGTTCTTC. Encoded protein: CASTQDSTGGNSYNEQFF.

This chain links TRBV11-2 with TRBJ2-7; 11 bases are shared with TRBD2. This CDR3 region has 15 residues. Germline V gene sequence: CDR1 SGHAT, CDR2 FQNNGV. Losses at the gene ends were 6 bases for V and 1 base for J; bases not matched to a gene: 5. CDR3 DNA sequence: TGTGCCAGCAGTCAGGGACTAGCGGCATCCTACGAGCAGTACTTC. It specifies CASSQGLAASYEQYF.

This rearrangement joins TRBV6-5 to TRBJ1-5, with D hard to call. The CDR3 consists of 12 residues. The V end lost 2 bases, the J end lost 6 bases, and 5 bases lay between the germline ends. The germline V gene encodes CDR1 MNHEY and CDR2 SVGAGI. The CDR3 DNA follows: TGTGCCAGCAGTTACCCGGGTCAGCCCCAGCATTTT. This codes for CASSYPGQPQHF.

The CDR3 region has the DNA TGCAGCGTTGAGTCCGGGAATGAGCAGTTCTTC. Its protein is CSVESGNEQFF. The chain couples TRBV29-1 to TRBJ2-1, with D uncertain. The length of the CDR3 is 11 residues. Trimming pared 3 bases from V and 7 bases from J, leaving 7 bases between. The germline V gene has CDR1 SQVTM and CDR2 ANQGSEA.

This rearrangement joins TRBV4-1 to TRBJ2-2, with 7 bases identical to TRBD2. The CDR3 sequence is 19 residues long. CDR1 is MGHRA, CDR2 YSYEKL, per germline. The trim removed 0 bases at V and 0 bases at J, leaving 10 bases unmatched. CDR3 region: CASSQDQMGSGPNTGELFF. Here the CDR3 DNA reads TGCGCCAGCAGCCAAGATCAGATGGGTAGCGGGCCGAACACCGGGGAGCTGTTTTTT.

In DNA form, the CDR3 reads TGCAGCGTTGAACAGAGAAACACCGGGGAGCTGTTTTTT. As protein: CSVEQRNTGELFF. This chain joins TRBV29-1 and TRBJ2-2; D call uncertain. Germline V gene sequence: CDR1 SQVTM, CDR2 ANQGSEA. This CDR3 spans 13 amino acids. V was pared by 2 bases and J by 2 bases, with 6 bases between.

This rearrangement joins TRBV19 to TRBJ2-1; no definite D call. Germline V gene sequence: CDR1 LNHDA, CDR2 SQIVND (reference sequence). This CDR3 is built from 13 residues. Trimming removed 3 bases from V and 4 bases from J, with 7 bases in between. The CDR3 DNA sequence: TGTGCCAGTAGTATGGTACTGTACAATGAGCAGTTCTTC. Amino acids: CASSMVLYNEQFF.

This chain links TRBV29-1 with TRBJ1-2; the match to TRBD1 covers 9 bases. The V and J ends lost 6 bases and 3 bases, in that order; junction bases with no gene match: 11. This CDR3 has 15 amino acids. Germline V gives CDR1 SQVTM, CDR2 ANQGSEA. In DNA form, the CDR3 reads TGCAGCGTCAACTTGGAGGACAGGGGATACTATGGCTACACCTTC. It translates to CSVNLEDRGYYGYTF.

This clone appeared a few times. The rearrangement links TRBV10-1 to TRBJ2-7; a possible D gene is TRBD2 (6 bases). In germline, CDR1 is WNHNN, CDR2 SYGVQD (reference sequence). Trimming pared 6 bases from V and 0 bases from J, leaving 12 bases between. The CDR3 totals 14 residues. CDR3 sequence: CASSRDWSSYEQYF. CDR3 sequence (DNA): TGCGCCAGCAGCCGGGACTGGAGCTCCTACGAGCAGTACTTC.

The gene calls are TRBV5-6 and TRBJ1-5; tentative D call: TRBD1 (5 bases). CDR1 SGHDT and CDR2 YYEEEE come from the germline V gene. Trimming removed 1 base from V and 5 bases from J, with 10 bases in between. This CDR3 spans 14 amino acids. The CDR3: CASSLSGADQPQHF. The CDR3 DNA is TGTGCCAGCAGCTTGTCCGGGGCTGATCAGCCCCAGCATTTT.

A note on this clone: The germline gene is not matched at one end of the junction; a read error may be the cause. This chain connects TRBV18 to TRBJ1-2; D is ambiguous. The CDR3 runs 12 residues. The germline CDR1 and CDR2 sequences are KGHSH and LQKENI. Here the CDR3 DNA reads TGTGCCAGCTCACCATTCCTCAATGACCTCGATTTC. This sequence encodes CASSPFLNDLDF.

The chain carries TRBV9 and TRBJ2-1; 8 bases are shared with TRBD1. This CDR3 has 13 residues. CDR1 is SGDLS, CDR2 YYNGEE, per germline. After removal of 3 bases from V and 9 bases from J, the junction contained 5 bases not matched to a gene. The CDR3: CASSGDRSVEQFF. The CDR3 DNA is TGTGCCAGCAGCGGGGACAGGTCGGTTGAGCAGTTCTTC.

This clone appeared many times. This rearrangement joins TRBV4-1 to TRBJ2-1; no firm D call. The CDR3 spans 11 residues. The V end lost 2 bases, the J end lost 10 bases, and 6 bases lay between the germline ends. Germline CDR1 and CDR2: MGHRA and YSYEKL. The CDR3 coding sequence is TGCGCCAGCAGCCAAACAGACGAGCAGTTCTTC. Translated, it gives CASSQTDEQFF.

Details on this clone: This specimen includes other DNA sequences encoding the same CDR3. V usage is TRBV27 and J usage is TRBJ2-7, with TRBD1 identical over 8 bases. CDR3 length equals 14 residues. Unmatched junction bases numbered 1, after V lost 3 bases and J lost 0 bases. Germline V gene data show CDR1 as MNHEY and CDR2 as SMNVEV (reference sequence). CDR3 DNA: TGTGCCAGCAGTTTCGGACAGGGCTCCTACGAGCAGTACTTC. Its translation is CASSFGQGSYEQYF.

The chain employs TRBV2 and TRBJ2-1; TRBD1 aligns across 10 bases. The J segment lost 10 bases and the V segment lost 3 bases, leaving 12 bases of the junction unmatched. This CDR3 has 16 residues. CDR1 and CDR2 from the germline V gene are SNHLY and FYNNEI. The CDR3 reads CASSDRDRGRNGEQFF. The CDR3 coding sequence is TGTGCCAGCAGTGACCGGGACAGGGGTCGCAACGGGGAGCAGTTCTTC.

The chain employs TRBV29-1 and TRBJ2-7; tentatively, D is TRBD1 (6 bases). V was pared by 2 bases and J by 2 bases, with 13 bases between. The CDR3 contains 14 residues. Germline CDR1 is SQVTM and CDR2 is ANQGSEA. Here the CDR3 reads CSVEYPGVPYEQYF. As DNA, the CDR3 is TGCAGCGTTGAATATCCAGGGGTCCCCTACGAGCAGTACTTC.